The rows below give T cell receptor beta chains drawn from one sample of a study of cytomegalovirus exposure and HLA in healthy donors. Data came from immunoSEQ multiplex PCR; TCRdb stores just in-frame clones and leaves some out. The sample holds around 130,000 clones; around three quarters are singletons and the top ten take around 1.8%. The material sequenced was PBMCs. The receptors originated from a woman in her forties or fifties in good health and CMV-seronegative. Both conserved end residues are trimmed from each CDR3.

v_call: TRBV5-4; cdr3_aa: ASSLAPTGGDTEAF
v_call: TRBV18; cdr3_aa: ASSPDRGQPQH
v_call: TRBV7-3; cdr3_aa: ASSPSGGARDTQY
v_call: TRBV18; cdr3_aa: ASSPRGLAGGLYEQY
v_call: TRBV19; cdr3_aa: ASSIGGGRTGPQH
v_call: TRBV4-3; cdr3_aa: ASSQDGGRTNEKLF
v_call: TRBV28; cdr3_aa: ASSQAGAQETQY
v_call: TRBV4-3; cdr3_aa: ASSPARFSTYEQY
v_call: TRBV5-4; cdr3_aa: ASSLSGFAEAF
v_call: TRBV11-1; cdr3_aa: ASSLPGRNEQF
v_call: TRBV2; cdr3_aa: ASRETGSNYGYT
v_call: TRBV7-9; cdr3_aa: ASSSGTSGRDPYEQY
v_call: TRBV7-9; cdr3_aa: ASSQKRLAGDNTGELF
v_call: TRBV7-2; cdr3_aa: ASSLAASSGQETQY
v_call: TRBV7-2; cdr3_aa: ASSLGLAGGGQY
v_call: TRBV5-1; cdr3_aa: ASSWSGRAGNEQF
v_call: TRBV7-2; cdr3_aa: ASSTRQADTIY
v_call: TRBV7-3; cdr3_aa: ASSPLRWAGAGELF
v_call: TRBV6-5; cdr3_aa: ASSFRQGAGEKLF
v_call: TRBV4-2; cdr3_aa: ASRPGLAGNEQF
v_call: TRBV7-2; cdr3_aa: ASSLGRLSTEAF
v_call: TRBV19; cdr3_aa: ATSTSGQETQY
v_call: TRBV14; cdr3_aa: ASSSFGGSNYGYT
v_call: TRBV6-1; cdr3_aa: ASSARDTEAF
v_call: TRBV11-3; cdr3_aa: ASYSPGLAGEPNNEQF
v_call: TRBV29-1; cdr3_aa: SVANTLGQGGTEAF
v_call: TRBV6-5; cdr3_aa: ASRPPRGNTGELF
v_call: TRBV9; cdr3_aa: ASSVRTSSYNEQF
v_call: TRBV7-8; cdr3_aa: ASSLVVVAGGLTDTQY
v_call: TRBV10-3; cdr3_aa: AIRLAGGAGELF
v_call: TRBV19; cdr3_aa: ARVKAPWTDTSTDTQY
v_call: TRBV7-7; cdr3_aa: ASSFAPGHEETQY
v_call: TRBV19; cdr3_aa: ASSMGSSYEQY
v_call: TRBV5-1; cdr3_aa: ASSLGDRGGEQY
v_call: TRBV5-1; cdr3_aa: ASSLRGSGVAEAF
v_call: TRBV2; cdr3_aa: ASSTRGLGTEAF
v_call: TRBV5-4; cdr3_aa: ASSLQGASVSGYT
v_call: TRBV27; cdr3_aa: ASSFQLPGQGTF
v_call: TRBV27; cdr3_aa: ASSLSGLGTATLPQH
v_call: TRBV9; cdr3_aa: ASSHGSSGTINSYNEQF
v_call: TRBV5-4; cdr3_aa: ASSTGTSAGELF
v_call: TRBV7-9; cdr3_aa: ASSHGLPSTDTQY